This is a list of T cell receptor beta chains from one sample in a study of T cells after yellow fever vaccination. TCRdb redid the calling of the 5' RACE reads with MiXCR, one entry per CDR3 protein. The profile shows over 65,000 distinct CDR3 sequences, roughly 13% of them singletons. The sequencing used CD8+ T cells not binding an NS4B(214-222) dextramer, sorted from PBMCs, collected roughly 23 days after the first yellow fever vaccination. These receptors all stem from a young man who received the YFV17D yellow fever vaccine. Both conserved end residues are part of each CDR3. The order of the fields is V gene, clone size, J gene, CDR3 protein. Only part of the rows carry a size: once, few, many, or a class if the clone is expanded.

>TRBV20-1|.|TRBJ2-5
CSARDPASGGLSAQYF
>TRBV12-3/TRBV12-4|few|TRBJ1-5
CASSPDTASSNQPQHF
>TRBV27|few|TRBJ2-1
CASSLSPGTWINEQFF
>TRBV9|many|TRBJ2-1
CASSAGAQPVNEQFF
>TRBV4-3|.|TRBJ2-1
CASSQGVSGFDNEQFF
>TRBV29-1|.|TRBJ1-2
CSVGDPDGYTF
>TRBV4-1|.|TRBJ2-7
CASSQMTGTSGEASAYEQYF
>TRBV15|few|TRBJ2-1
CATSRNTGVEQFF
>TRBV12-3/TRBV12-4|few|TRBJ2-5
CASSLTSGGETQYF
>TRBV6-5|few|TRBJ2-3
CASSYSGGDTQYF
>TRBV27|.|TRBJ2-7
CASSWAGGSSYEQYF
>TRBV5-1|many|TRBJ2-5
CASSLVPGETQYF
>TRBV5-1|few|TRBJ1-4
CASSTGTGATNEKLFF
>TRBV6-4|few|TRBJ2-5
CASRQPREDREFQETQYF
>TRBV7-2|.|TRBJ1-1
CASSLNTGFSTEAFF
>TRBV5-1|few|TRBJ1-1
CASGMTFNAEAFF